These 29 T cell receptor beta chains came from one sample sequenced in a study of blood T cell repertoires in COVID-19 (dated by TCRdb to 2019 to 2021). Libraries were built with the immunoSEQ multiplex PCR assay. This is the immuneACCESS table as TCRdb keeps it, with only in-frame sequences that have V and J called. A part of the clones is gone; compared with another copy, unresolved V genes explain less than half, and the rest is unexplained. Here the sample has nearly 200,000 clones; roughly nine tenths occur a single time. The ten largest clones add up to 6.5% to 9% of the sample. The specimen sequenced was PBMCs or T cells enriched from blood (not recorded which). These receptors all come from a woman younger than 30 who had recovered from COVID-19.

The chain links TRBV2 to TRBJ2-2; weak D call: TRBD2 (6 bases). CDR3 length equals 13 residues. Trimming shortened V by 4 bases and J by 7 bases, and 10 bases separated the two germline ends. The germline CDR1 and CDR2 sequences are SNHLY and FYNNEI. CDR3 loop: CASSVAEGGELFF. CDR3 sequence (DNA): TGTGCCAGCAGTGTTGCGGAGGGCGGGGAGCTGTTTTTT.

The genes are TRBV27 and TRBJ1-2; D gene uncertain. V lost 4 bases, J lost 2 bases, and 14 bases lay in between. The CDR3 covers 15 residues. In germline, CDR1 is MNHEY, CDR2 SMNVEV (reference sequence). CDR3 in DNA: TGTGCCAGCAGTTCAACGCCACGGGGAAACTATGGCTACACCTTC. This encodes CASSSTPRGNYGYTF.

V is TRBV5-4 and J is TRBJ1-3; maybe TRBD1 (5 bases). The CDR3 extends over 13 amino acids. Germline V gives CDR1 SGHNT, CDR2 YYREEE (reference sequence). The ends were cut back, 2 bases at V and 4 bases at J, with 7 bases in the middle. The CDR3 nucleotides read TGTGCCAGCAGCTTCTACAGGGGAAACACCATATATTTT. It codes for CASSFYRGNTIYF.

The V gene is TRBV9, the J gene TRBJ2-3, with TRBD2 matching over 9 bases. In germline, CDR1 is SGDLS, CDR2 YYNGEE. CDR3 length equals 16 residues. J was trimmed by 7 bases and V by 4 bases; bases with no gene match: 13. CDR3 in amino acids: CASSPLGSGGRNTQYF. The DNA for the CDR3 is TGTGCCAGCAGCCCTCTGGGTAGCGGGGGAAGGAATACGCAGTATTTT.

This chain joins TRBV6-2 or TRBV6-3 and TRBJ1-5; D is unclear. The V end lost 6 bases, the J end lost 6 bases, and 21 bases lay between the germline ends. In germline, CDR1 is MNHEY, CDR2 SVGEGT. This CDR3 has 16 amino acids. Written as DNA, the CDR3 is TGTGCCAGCAGCCAAGGTGGTTCTAGAAGAAGTCAGCCCCAGCATTTT. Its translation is CASSQGGSRRSQPQHF.

The CDR3 DNA follows: TGTGCCAGCTCACCGGAAACAGGGGCTGGCTATGGCTACACCTTC. Residues: CASSPETGAGYGYTF. The chain links TRBV18 to TRBJ1-2; 7 bases line up with TRBD1. The germline V gene has CDR1 KGHSH and CDR2 LQKENI. This CDR3 has 15 residues. With V trimmed by 3 bases and J by 4 bases, 8 bases remained unmatched.

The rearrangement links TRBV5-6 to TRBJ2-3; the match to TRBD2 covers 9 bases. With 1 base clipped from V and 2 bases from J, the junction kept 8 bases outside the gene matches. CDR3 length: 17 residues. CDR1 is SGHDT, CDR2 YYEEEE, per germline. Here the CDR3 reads CASSLSIAGGTTDTQYF. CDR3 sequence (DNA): TGTGCCAGCAGCTTGTCTATTGCGGGGGGGACCACAGATACGCAGTATTTT.

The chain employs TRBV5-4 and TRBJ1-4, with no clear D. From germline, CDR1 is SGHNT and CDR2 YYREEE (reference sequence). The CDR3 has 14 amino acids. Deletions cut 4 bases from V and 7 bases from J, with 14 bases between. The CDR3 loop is CASSPVNSGEKLFF. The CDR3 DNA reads TGTGCCAGCAGCCCCGTCAACAGCGGTGAAAAACTGTTTTTT.

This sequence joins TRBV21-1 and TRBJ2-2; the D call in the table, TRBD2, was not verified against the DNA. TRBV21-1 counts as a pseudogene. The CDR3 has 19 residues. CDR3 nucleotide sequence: TGTGCCAGCAGCAAATGGGGTCTGATTGGGAGGGGAGTATCCGGGGAGCTGTTTTTT. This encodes CASSKWGLIGRGVSGELFF.

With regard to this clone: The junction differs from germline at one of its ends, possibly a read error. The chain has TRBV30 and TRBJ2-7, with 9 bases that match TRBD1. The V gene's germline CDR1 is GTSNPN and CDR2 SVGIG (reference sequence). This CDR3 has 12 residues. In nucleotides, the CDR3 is TGTGCCTGGGACGCAGTTCGGACAGGGGTGAACTTC. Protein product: CAWDAVRTGVNF. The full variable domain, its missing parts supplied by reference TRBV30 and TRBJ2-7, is SQTIHQWPATLVQPVGSPLSLECTVEGTSNPNLYWYRQAAGRGLQLLFYSVGIGQISSEVPQNLSASRPQDRQFILSSKKLLLSDSGFYLCAWDAVRTGVNFGPGTRLTVT.

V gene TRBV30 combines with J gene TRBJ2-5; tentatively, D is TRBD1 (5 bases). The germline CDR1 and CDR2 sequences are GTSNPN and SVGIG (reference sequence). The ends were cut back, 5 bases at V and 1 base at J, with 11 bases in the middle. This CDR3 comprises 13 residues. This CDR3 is CAWAGFFQETQYF. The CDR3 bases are TGTGCCTGGGCAGGGTTTTTCCAAGAGACCCAGTACTTC.

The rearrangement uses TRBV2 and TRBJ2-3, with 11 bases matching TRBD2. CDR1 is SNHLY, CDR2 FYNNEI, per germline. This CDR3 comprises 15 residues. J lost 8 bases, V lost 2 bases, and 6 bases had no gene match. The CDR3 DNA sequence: TGTGCCAGCAGTGAAACTAGCGGGGGCCCCGGTACGCAGTATTTT. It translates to CASSETSGGPGTQYF.

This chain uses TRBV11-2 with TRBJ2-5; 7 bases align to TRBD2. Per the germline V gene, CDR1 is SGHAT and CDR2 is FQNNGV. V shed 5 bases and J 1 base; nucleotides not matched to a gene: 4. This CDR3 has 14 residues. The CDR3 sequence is CASSPGGFQETQYF. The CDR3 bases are TGTGCCAGCAGCCCGGGGGGTTTCCAAGAGACCCAGTACTTC.

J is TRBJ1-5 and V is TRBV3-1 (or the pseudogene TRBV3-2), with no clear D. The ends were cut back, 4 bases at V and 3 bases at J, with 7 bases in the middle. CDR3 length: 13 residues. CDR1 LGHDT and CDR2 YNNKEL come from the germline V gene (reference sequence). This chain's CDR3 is CASSPLNNQPQHF. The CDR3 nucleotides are TGTGCCAGCAGCCCGCTAAACAATCAGCCCCAGCATTTT.

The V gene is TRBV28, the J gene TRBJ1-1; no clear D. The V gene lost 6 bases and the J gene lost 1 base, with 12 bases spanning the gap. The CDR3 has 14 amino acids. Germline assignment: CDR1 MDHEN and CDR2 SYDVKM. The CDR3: CASRLTRGNTEAFF. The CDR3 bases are TGTGCCAGCAGACTAACCCGAGGGAACACTGAAGCTTTCTTT.

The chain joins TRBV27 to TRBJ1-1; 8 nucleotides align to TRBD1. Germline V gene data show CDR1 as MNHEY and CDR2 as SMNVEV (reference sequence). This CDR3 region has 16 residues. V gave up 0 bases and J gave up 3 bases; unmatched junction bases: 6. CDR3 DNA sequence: TGTGCCAGCAGTTTATCGCGGACAGGGAGGGACACTGAAGCTTTCTTT. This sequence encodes CASSLSRTGRDTEAFF.

In DNA, the CDR3 is TGTGCCAGCAGTTTGGGACAGGGGTTATCACCCCTCCACTTT. Protein: CASSLGQGLSPLHF. This chain joins TRBV27 and TRBJ1-6; 10 bases map to TRBD1. This CDR3 contains 14 residues. Losses at the gene ends were 3 bases for V and 10 bases for J; bases not matched to a gene: 3. The V gene's germline CDR1 is MNHEY and CDR2 SMNVEV (reference sequence).

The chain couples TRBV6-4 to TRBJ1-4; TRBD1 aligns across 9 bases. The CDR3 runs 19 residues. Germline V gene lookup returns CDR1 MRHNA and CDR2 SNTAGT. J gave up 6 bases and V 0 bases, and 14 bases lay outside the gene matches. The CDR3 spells CASSDSICPPGQGYEKLFF. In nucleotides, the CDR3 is TGTGCCAGCAGTGACTCGATCTGTCCCCCGGGACAGGGTTATGAAAAACTGTTTTTT.

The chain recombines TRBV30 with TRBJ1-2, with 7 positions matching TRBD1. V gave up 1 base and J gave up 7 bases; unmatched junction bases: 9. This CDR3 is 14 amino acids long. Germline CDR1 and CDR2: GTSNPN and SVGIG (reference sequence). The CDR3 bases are TGTGCCTGGAGTGGGGAGACAGGGATCGGTGGCTACACCTTC. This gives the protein CAWSGETGIGGYTF.

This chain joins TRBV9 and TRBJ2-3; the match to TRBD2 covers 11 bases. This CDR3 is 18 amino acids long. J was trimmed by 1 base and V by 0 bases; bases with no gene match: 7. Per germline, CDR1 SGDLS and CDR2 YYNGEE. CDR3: CASSVGPGTSGGTDTQYF. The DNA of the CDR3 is TGTGCCAGCAGCGTAGGCCCTGGGACTAGCGGCGGCACAGATACGCAGTATTTT.

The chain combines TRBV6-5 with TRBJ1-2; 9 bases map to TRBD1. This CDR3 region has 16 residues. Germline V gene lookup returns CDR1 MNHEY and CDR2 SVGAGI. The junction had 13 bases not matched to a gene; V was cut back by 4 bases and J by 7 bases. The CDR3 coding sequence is TGTGCCAGCAGTTTCAACTCTCAGGGACAGGGTGGTGGCTACACCTTC. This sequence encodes CASSFNSQGQGGGYTF.

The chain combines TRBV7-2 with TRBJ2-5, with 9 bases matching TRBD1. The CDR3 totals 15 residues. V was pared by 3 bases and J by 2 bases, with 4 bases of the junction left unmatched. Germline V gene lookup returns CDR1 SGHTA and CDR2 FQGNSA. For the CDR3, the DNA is TGTGCCAGCAGCTTTCCGGGACAGGGACAAGAGACCCAGTACTTC. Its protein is CASSFPGQGQETQYF. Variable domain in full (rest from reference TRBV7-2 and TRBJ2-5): GAGVSQSPSNKVTEKGKDVELRCDPISGHTALYWYRQSLGQGLEFLIYFQGNSAPDKSGLPSDRFSAERTGGSVSTLTIQRTQQEDSAVYLCASSFPGQGQETQYFGPGTRLLVL.

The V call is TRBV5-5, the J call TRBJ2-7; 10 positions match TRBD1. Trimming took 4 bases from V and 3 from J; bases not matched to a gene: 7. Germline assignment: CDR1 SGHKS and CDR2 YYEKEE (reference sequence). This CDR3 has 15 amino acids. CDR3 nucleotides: TGTGCCAGCAGCGGGGCGGACAGGGGGTTCTACGAGCAGTACTTC. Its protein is CASSGADRGFYEQYF.

Here the CDR3 DNA reads TGTGCCAGCAGTGCGACCGGGACTACCGACACAGATACGCAGTATTTT. Translated: CASSATGTTDTDTQYF. The V and J genes are TRBV28 and TRBJ2-3; 7 positions match TRBD2. Trimming cost V 5 bases and J 2 bases; bases outside gene matches: 10. The CDR3 has 16 residues. Germline lookup yields CDR1 MDHEN and CDR2 SYDVKM.

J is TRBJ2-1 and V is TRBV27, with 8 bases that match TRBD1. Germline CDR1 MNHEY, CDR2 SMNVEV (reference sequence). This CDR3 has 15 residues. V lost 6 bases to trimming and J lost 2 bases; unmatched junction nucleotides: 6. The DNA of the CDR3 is TGTGCCAGCAGGCGCGGACAGGGCCCCTACAATGAGCAGTTCTTC. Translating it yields CASRRGQGPYNEQFF.

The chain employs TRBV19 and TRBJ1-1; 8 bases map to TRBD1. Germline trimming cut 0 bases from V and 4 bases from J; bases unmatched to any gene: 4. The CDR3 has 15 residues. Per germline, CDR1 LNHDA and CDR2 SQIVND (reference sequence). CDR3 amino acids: CASSIDGGTGTEAFF. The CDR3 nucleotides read TGTGCCAGTAGTATAGATGGAGGGACAGGCACTGAAGCTTTCTTT.

The DNA for the CDR3 is TGCGCCAGCAGCGCCACAGAGGGGGTCTACGAGCAGTACTTC. Its protein is CASSATEGVYEQYF. The chain couples TRBV4-1 to TRBJ2-7; tentatively, D is TRBD1 (6 bases). V was trimmed by 5 bases and J by 3 bases, leaving 14 bases between them. The V gene's germline CDR1 is MGHRA and CDR2 YSYEKL. This CDR3 spans 14 amino acids.

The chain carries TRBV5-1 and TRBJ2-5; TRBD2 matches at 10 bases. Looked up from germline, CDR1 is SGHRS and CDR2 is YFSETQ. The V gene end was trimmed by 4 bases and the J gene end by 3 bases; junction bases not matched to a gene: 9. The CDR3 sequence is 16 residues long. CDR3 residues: CASSPGSSGGKETQYF. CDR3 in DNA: TGCGCCAGCAGCCCGGGGAGTAGCGGGGGGAAAGAGACCCAGTACTTC.

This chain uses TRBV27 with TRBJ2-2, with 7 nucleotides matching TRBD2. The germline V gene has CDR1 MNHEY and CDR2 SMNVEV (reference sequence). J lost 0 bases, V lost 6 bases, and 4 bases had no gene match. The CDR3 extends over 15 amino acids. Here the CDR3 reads CASRPGGTNTGELFF. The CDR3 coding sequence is TGTGCCAGCAGGCCCGGGGGGACGAACACCGGGGAGCTGTTTTTT.